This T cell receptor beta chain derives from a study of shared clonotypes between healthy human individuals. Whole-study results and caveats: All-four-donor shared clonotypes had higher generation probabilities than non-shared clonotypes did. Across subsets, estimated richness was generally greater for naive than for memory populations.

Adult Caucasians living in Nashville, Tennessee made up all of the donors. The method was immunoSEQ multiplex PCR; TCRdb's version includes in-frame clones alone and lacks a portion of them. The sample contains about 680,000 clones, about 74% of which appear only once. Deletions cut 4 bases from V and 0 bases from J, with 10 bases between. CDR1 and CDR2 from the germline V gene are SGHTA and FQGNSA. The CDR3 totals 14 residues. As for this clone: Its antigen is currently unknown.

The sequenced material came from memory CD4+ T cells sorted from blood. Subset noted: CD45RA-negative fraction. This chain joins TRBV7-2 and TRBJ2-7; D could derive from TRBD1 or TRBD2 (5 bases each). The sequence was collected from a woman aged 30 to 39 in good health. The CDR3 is CASSSGRSSYEQYF. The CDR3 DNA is TGTGCCAGCAGCTCGGGACGGAGCTCCTACGAGCAGTACTTC. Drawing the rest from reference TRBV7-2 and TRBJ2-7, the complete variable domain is GAGVSQSPSNKVTEKGKDVELRCDPISGHTALYWYRQSLGQGLEFLIYFQGNSAPDKSGLPSDRFSAERTGGSVSTLTIQRTQQEDSAVYLCASSSGRSSYEQYFGPGTRLTVT.